Detailed here is one T cell receptor beta chain. Germline V lookup: CDR1 KGHSH, CDR2 LQKENI. CDR3 length: 18 residues. V was clipped by 1 base and J by 2 bases; unmatched bases: 3. This entry belongs to a study of blood T cell repertoires in COVID-19. Study details: There were acute and convalescent COVID-19 samples, and they came from the United States, Italy and Spain. T cells, B-cell-depleted T cells, or PBMCs provided the cDNA or gDNA that served as material.

Original processing notes: Estimates of nucleated cell counts were drawn from the amplification of reference gene primers. Repertoires were generated with immunoSEQ multiplex PCR, while TCRdb's copy carries only in-frame clones and drops some. That table is the source of V, J and clone size, and D and trimming were worked out from the DNA. The table includes some 130,000 clones, approximately 90% detected once. This clonotype originated in a man aged 45 to 65 with acute or convalescent COVID-19. Sequencing input: peripheral blood. The V gene is TRBV18, the J gene TRBJ2-2; TRBD2 agrees at 14 bases. This CDR3 is CASSPRLAGGPNTGELFF. The CDR3 region has the DNA TGTGCCAGCTCACCACGACTAGCGGGGGGGCCAAACACCGGGGAGCTGTTTTTT.